The present T cell receptor beta chain was sequenced within a study of early T cells in non-severe SARS-CoV-2 infection. This clonotype was seen many times. TCRdb processed the 5' RACE reads anew with MiXCR; each CDR3 protein has one entry. The table lists tens of thousands of distinct CDR3 sequences, 11% of them singletons. CDR1 is SGHTA and CDR2 is FQGNSA in the germline V gene. Trimming at V came to 7 bases and at J to 3 bases, leaving 7 bases not matched to a gene. CDR3 length equals 14 residues. The source material was whole blood. The receptor was isolated from an adult who was a healthcare worker with PCR-confirmed SARS-CoV-2 infection or an uninfected control (not recorded which). The V call is TRBV7-2, the J call TRBJ2-7; 9 nucleotides align to TRBD1. This CDR3 reads CASTDRGKGYEQYF. Written as DNA, the CDR3 is TGTGCCAGCACCGACAGGGGGAAAGGCTACGAGCAGTACTTC.